The rows below give T cell receptor beta chains drawn from one sample of a study of blood T cell repertoires in COVID-19. Generated by immunoSEQ multiplex PCR, the TCRdb table keeps only in-frame clones and is missing some. The data hold hundreds of thousands of clones, with 83% observed a single time. Sequencing was carried out using peripheral blood. Receptor source: a woman under 40 with COVID-19, enrolled during active disease. The conserved cysteine and the conserved F or W are not part of the CDR3 here. The D gene is left open where the match is weak.

V	J	length	D	CDR3
TRBV7-2	TRBJ2-7	13	-	ASSWVPDTGYEQY
TRBV7-2	TRBJ1-5	13	-	ASSLRESLGQPQH
TRBV6-2/TRBV6-3	TRBJ1-2	9	-	ASSHSYGYT
TRBV7-3	TRBJ2-3	14	TRBD2	ASSLDGGGGTDTQY
TRBV3-1/TRBV3-2	TRBJ1-1	12	-	ASTAALPNTEAF
TRBV4-3	TRBJ1-2	10	-	ASSRVGAGYT
TRBV30	TRBJ2-3	12	-	AWRKAGPTDTQY
TRBV4-2	TRBJ2-7	12	TRBD1	ASSQTPGQYEQY
TRBV7-3	TRBJ2-3	16	TRBD2	ASSLPGTSDSRGDTQY
TRBV5-1	TRBJ2-1	16	-	ASSSSLIARGTYNEQF